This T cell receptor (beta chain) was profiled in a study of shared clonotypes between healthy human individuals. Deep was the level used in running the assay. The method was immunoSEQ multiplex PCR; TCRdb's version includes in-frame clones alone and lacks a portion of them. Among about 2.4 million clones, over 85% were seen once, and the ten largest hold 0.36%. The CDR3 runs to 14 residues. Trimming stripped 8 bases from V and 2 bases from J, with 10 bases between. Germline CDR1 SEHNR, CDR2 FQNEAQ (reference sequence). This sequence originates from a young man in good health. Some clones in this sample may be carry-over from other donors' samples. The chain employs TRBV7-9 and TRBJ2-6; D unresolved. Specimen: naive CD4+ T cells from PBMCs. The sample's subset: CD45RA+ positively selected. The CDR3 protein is CASATVAGANVLTF. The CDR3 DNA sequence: TGTGCCAGCGCGACGGTAGCTGGGGCCAACGTCCTGACTTTC.